The source of this T cell receptor (beta chain) is a study of persistence of HIV-infected CD4 T cells. As for the study in general: Anti-CD3/anti-CD28 beads activated more cells than antigen stimulation did. Study-level results: Within sorted populations, more oligoclonal TCRs accompanied more oligoclonal proviruses. Antigen-responding cells were enriched for degenerate expanded CDR3beta sequences.

CDR3 length equals 15 residues. CDR1 and CDR2 (germline): SGHTA, FQGNSA. V trimming: 5 bases; J trimming: 3 bases; junction bases outside the gene matches: 5. In the case of this clone: Its antigen is unidentified.

Cells were stimulated nonspecifically with anti-CD3/anti-CD28 magnetic beads. Sorting selected CD4+ T cells upregulating both CD40 ligand and CD69. Stimulated PBMCs had first been depleted of CD8+ T cells. Sequencing used immunoSEQ version 4 in survey mode. Data came from immunoSEQ multiplex PCR; TCRdb stores just in-frame clones and leaves some out. The sample carries about 51,000 clones, 85% to 90% recorded once. The J gene is TRBJ2-3, the V gene TRBV7-2, with 10 bases matching TRBD2. The source was CD4+ T cells sorted from PBMCs after roughly 18-hour stimulation, collected from a patient who received antiretroviral therapy. This clonotype was obtained from an adult woman with HIV who was CMV-seropositive. CDR3 sequence reads: CASSVPGLATDTQYF. The CDR3 nucleotides read TGTGCCAGCAGCGTACCGGGACTAGCGACAGATACGCAGTATTTT.